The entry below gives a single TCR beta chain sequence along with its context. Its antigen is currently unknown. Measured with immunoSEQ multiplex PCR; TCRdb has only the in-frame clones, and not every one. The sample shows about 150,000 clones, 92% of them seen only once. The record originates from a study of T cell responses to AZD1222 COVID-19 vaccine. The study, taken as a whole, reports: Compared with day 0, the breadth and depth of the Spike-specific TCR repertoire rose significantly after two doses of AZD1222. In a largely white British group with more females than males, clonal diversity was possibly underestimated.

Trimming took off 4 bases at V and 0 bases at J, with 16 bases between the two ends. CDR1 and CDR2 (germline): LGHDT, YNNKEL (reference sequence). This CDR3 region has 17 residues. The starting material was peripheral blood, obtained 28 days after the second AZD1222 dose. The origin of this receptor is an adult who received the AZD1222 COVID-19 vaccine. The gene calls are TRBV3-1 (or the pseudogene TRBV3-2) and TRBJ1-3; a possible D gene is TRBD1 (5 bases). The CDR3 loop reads CASSPTGRIISGNTIYF. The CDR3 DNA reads TGTGCCAGCAGCCCAACGGGACGGATAATCTCTGGAAACACCATATATTTT.